This entry lists 21 T cell receptor beta chains sequenced from one sample in a study of blood T cells in healthy people across ages. Next came a second PCR, run for about 6 to 12 cycles, which used a sample-barcoded 5' primer along with a J-beta primer mix. A single record per CDR3 protein comes from TCRdb applying MiXCR to the 5' RACE reads. The repertoire holds about a million distinct CDR3 sequences, with 30% to 40% as singletons. Material for sequencing was blood. These receptors all stem from a man between 18 and 35 years old in good health.

V is TRBV14 and J is TRBJ1-1; possible D gene TRBD1, 5 bases. Germline V gene data show CDR1 as SGHDN and CDR2 as FVKESK. CDR3 length: 13 amino acids. V lost 1 base, J lost 11 bases, and 14 bases lay in between. This CDR3 reads CASSQAPGLGAFF. The CDR3 DNA sequence: TGTGCCAGCAGCCAAGCCCCGGGACTCGGGGCTTTCTTT.

This clonotype came up a few times. The chain has TRBV12-3 or TRBV12-4 and TRBJ2-3; TRBD1 agrees at 7 bases. This CDR3 has 14 residues. The ends lost 4 bases at V and 2 bases at J; junction bases unmatched: 3. CDR3 bases: TGTGCCAGCAGTTCTGACAGGGCCACAGATACGCAGTATTTT. Its protein product is CASSSDRATDTQYF.

This chain connects TRBV14 to TRBJ1-2; D unresolved. V was pared by 4 bases and J by 2 bases, with 14 bases between. Germline V gene lookup returns CDR1 SGHDN and CDR2 FVKESK. This CDR3 has 15 amino acids. The CDR3 DNA reads as TGTGCCAGCAGCCTTTCAGGACCAGGAAACTATGGCTACACCTTC. Its translation is CASSLSGPGNYGYTF.

In its sample, this clonotype was seen a few times. The chain has TRBV12-3 or TRBV12-4 and TRBJ1-2; the D gene is possibly TRBD1 (6 bases). The V end was cut by 2 bases, the J end by 5 bases, with 21 bases between. CDR3 size: 17 residues. For the CDR3, the DNA is TGTGCCAGCAGTTTAAGGAGAGGACAGAGTTTTGGATATGGCTACACCTTC. Amino acids: CASSLRRGQSFGYGYTF.

The chain uses TRBV9 and TRBJ2-5, with D maybe TRBD1 (6 bases). V was shortened by 5 bases and J by 5 bases, with 19 bases between the two germline ends. CDR3 length: 15 residues. Germline CDR1 is SGDLS and CDR2 is YYNGEE. CDR3 region: CASSDTGRFGETQYF. DNA for the CDR3: TGTGCCAGCAGTGATACAGGGAGATTCGGGGAGACCCAGTACTTC.

V gene TRBV29-1 combines with J gene TRBJ1-1; D unclear. The V gene lost 6 bases and the J gene lost 0 bases, with 11 bases spanning the gap. Germline CDR1 and CDR2: SQVTM and ANQGSEA. The CDR3 loop spans 13 amino acids. CDR3 coding DNA: TGCAGCGTCAGAAGTGAGATGAACACTGAAGCTTTCTTT. Protein product: CSVRSEMNTEAFF.

The genes are TRBV10-3 and TRBJ2-3; tentatively, D is TRBD2 (6 bases). The CDR3 totals 15 residues. The germline V gene encodes CDR1 ENHRY and CDR2 SYGVKD. The CDR3 sequence is CATGEDGVSTDTQYF. DNA for the CDR3: TGTGCAACGGGAGAGGATGGGGTGTCCACAGATACGCAGTATTTT.

The rearrangement uses TRBV28 and TRBJ1-5; D remains unclear. Germline-derived CDR1 and CDR2 are MDHEN and SYDVKM. Trimming took off 4 bases at V and 7 bases at J, with 8 bases between the two ends. This CDR3 is built from 12 residues. For the CDR3, the DNA is TGTGCCAGCAGTTCCCCACCCCAGCCCCAGCATTTT. Translating it yields CASSSPPQPQHF. Variable domain in full (rest from reference TRBV28 and TRBJ1-5): DVKVTQSSRYLVKRTGEKVFLECVQDMDHENMFWYRQDPGLGLRLIYFSYDVKMKEKGDIPEGYSVSREKKERFSLILESASTNQTSMYLCASSSPPQPQHFGDGTRLSIL.

This sequence joins TRBV12-3 or TRBV12-4 and TRBJ1-1; D is unresolved. The CDR3 loop spans 15 amino acids. Trimming took 5 bases from V and 1 from J, leaving 14 bases between them. The CDR3 bases are TGTGCCAGCAGTCCAAGGGCAGCTACGAACACTGAAGCTTTCTTT. Amino acid sequence: CASSPRAATNTEAFF.

Only a few counts were recorded for this clonotype. The chain employs TRBV12-3 or TRBV12-4 and TRBJ2-3; D is possibly TRBD2 (5 bases). CDR3 length: 14 amino acids. Between the trimmed V and J ends, which lost 10 bases and 6 bases, there was a span of 20 bases. Here the CDR3 DNA reads TGTGCCATTCCCCTAGCCTCCGCTAGGGATACGCAGTATTTT. It specifies CAIPLASARDTQYF.

This clonotype was detected once. A much larger clonotype is one base distant, so this may be a read error. The chain carries TRBV12-3 or TRBV12-4 and TRBJ2-1; the D is unclear. The CDR3 loop spans 16 amino acids. V was pared by 3 bases and J by 12 bases, with 24 bases between. For the CDR3, the DNA is TGTGCCAGCAGTTTTTTTTCAGGTGTACTACAAGGTGGGCAGTTCTTC. Translating gives CASSFFSGVLQGGQFF.

This clonotype was found a few times. This chain joins TRBV27 and TRBJ2-2; D unclear. Deletions cut 3 bases from V and 3 bases from J, with 8 bases between. CDR1 MNHEY and CDR2 SMNVEV come from the germline V gene (reference sequence). The CDR3 loop spans 14 amino acids. CDR3 region: CASSFGGHTGELFF. DNA for the CDR3: TGTGCCAGCAGTTTTGGTGGCCACACCGGGGAGCTGTTTTTT.

This clonotype was seen a handful of times. The chain combines TRBV28 with TRBJ1-4, with D hard to call. This CDR3 has 14 residues. CDR1 is MDHEN, CDR2 SYDVKM, per germline. The V end lost 7 bases, the J end lost 7 bases, and 16 bases lay between the germline ends. This CDR3 is CASTNGEIGEKLFF. CDR3 DNA sequence: TGTGCCAGCACCAACGGGGAGATAGGTGAAAAACTGTTTTTT.

The J gene is TRBJ1-1, the V gene TRBV20-1; D not resolved. Germline assignment: CDR1 DFQATT and CDR2 SNEGSKA (reference sequence). This CDR3 comprises 13 residues. V gave up 3 bases and J gave up 4 bases, with 12 bases separating them. The CDR3 spells CSARGLRATEAFF. CDR3 DNA sequence: TGCAGTGCTAGGGGCCTGCGTGCCACTGAAGCTTTCTTT.

This clonotype occurred many times. The chain employs TRBV5-5 and TRBJ2-1; D call uncertain. The germline V gene has CDR1 SGHKS and CDR2 YYEKEE (reference sequence). The CDR3 has 11 residues. The V end lost 4 bases, the J end lost 8 bases, and 7 bases lay between the germline ends. CDR3 sequence (DNA): TGTGCCAGCAGCGTGACGTATGAGCAGTTCTTC. Amino acid sequence: CASSVTYEQFF.

The rearrangement joins TRBV20-1 to TRBJ1-6, with D hard to call. Trimming took 0 bases from V and 0 from J, leaving 9 bases between them. The CDR3 runs 16 residues. Germline loops: CDR1 DFQATT, CDR2 SNEGSKA (reference sequence). The CDR3 protein is CSARDLRVSYNSPLHF. CDR3 nucleotides: TGCAGTGCTAGAGATCTCCGGGTCTCCTATAATTCACCCCTCCACTTT.

This clonotype was counted once. The chain couples TRBV12-3 or TRBV12-4 to TRBJ1-5, with no clear D. Trimming stripped 5 bases from V and 3 bases from J, with 11 bases between. The CDR3 has 14 residues. The CDR3 region has the DNA TGTGCCAGCAGTACGATGATGGACAATCAGCCCCAGCATTTT. Translating gives CASSTMMDNQPQHF.

CDR3 sequence: CASSLGRGAEDTQYF. The CDR3 region has the DNA TGTGCCAGCAGCTTAGGTCGGGGTGCGGAGGATACGCAGTATTTT. The chain is built from TRBV11-2 and TRBJ2-3, with a possible D match to TRBD2 (5 bases). Looked up from germline, CDR1 is SGHAT and CDR2 is FQNNGV. The CDR3 has 15 residues. The V end lost 1 base, the J end lost 6 bases, and 14 bases lay between the germline ends. The whole variable domain, remainder taken from reference TRBV11-2 and TRBJ2-3, is EAGVAQSPRYKIIEKRQSVAFWCNPISGHATLYWYQQILGQGPKLLIQFQNNGVVDDSQLPKDRFSAERLKGVDSTLKIQPAKLEDSAVYLCASSLGRGAEDTQYFGPGTRLTVL.

A word on this clonotype: A much larger clone lies one base from this, so it may be a read error. This rearrangement joins TRBV5-1 to TRBJ2-5; 7 bases map to TRBD1. Looked up from germline, CDR1 is SGHRS and CDR2 is YFSETQ. This CDR3 has 14 amino acids. CDR3 bases: TGCGCCAGCAGCTCTGGGACAGCTCAAGAGGCCCAGTACTTC. It is translated as CASSSGTAQEAQYF.

J is TRBJ1-1 and V is TRBV13; unclear D gene. The CDR3 extends over 13 amino acids. Germline CDR1 and CDR2: PRHDT and FYEKMQ (reference sequence). Trimming took off 5 bases at V and 6 bases at J, with 13 bases between the two ends. DNA for the CDR3: TGTGCCAGCAGCCTCCCTTCCAGGTCTGAAGCTTTCTTT. Its protein product is CASSLPSRSEAFF.

The genes are TRBV4-1 and TRBJ1-5, with D unclear. CDR1 and CDR2 (germline): MGHRA, YSYEKL. V was pared by 1 base and J by 0 bases, with 7 bases between. There are 15 residues in the CDR3. DNA of the CDR3: TGCGCCAGCAGCCAAGGACTTTATAGCAATCAGCCCCAGCATTTT. It is translated as CASSQGLYSNQPQHF.